One T cell receptor beta chain is described in this entry. Produced via immunoSEQ multiplex PCR; TCRdb's table is partial and in-frame only. The sample lists fewer than 250,000 clones; about 88% were seen once. These data come from a study of blood T cell repertoires in COVID-19. Study summary: PBMCs, B-cell-depleted T cells, or T cells provided the cDNA or gDNA that made up the material.

The germline V gene encodes CDR1 MGHRA and CDR2 YSYEKL. Trimming stripped 1 base from V and 5 bases from J, with 9 bases between. The CDR3 contains 13 residues. The sequenced material came from peripheral blood. The clonotype comes from a man in his 60s with acute or convalescent COVID-19. The chain recombines TRBV4-1 with TRBJ2-7, with no clear D. CDR3 sequence reads: CASSQGLVDEQYF. The DNA of the CDR3 is TGCGCCAGCAGCCAAGGTTTAGTGGACGAGCAGTACTTC.